This T cell receptor (beta chain) was obtained from a study of blood T cell repertoires in COVID-19. Study at large: Sites across the United States, Italy and Spain contributed samples from acute and convalescent COVID-19. T cells, B-cell-depleted T cells, or PBMCs provided the cDNA or gDNA that served as material.

Authors' methods: Counts of nucleated cells, estimated from reference gene primer amplification, were obtained. Data came from immunoSEQ multiplex PCR; TCRdb stores just in-frame clones and leaves some out. The V and J calls and clone size were taken over from that table, and D and trimming were inferred from the DNA. Here the sample spans about 130,000 clones, roughly 86% being singletons. In this sample, this clone turned up once. Recruited during active infection, patients (from Seattle) were subsequently followed longitudinally. Looked up from germline, CDR1 is SGHAT and CDR2 is FQNNGV. V shed 5 bases and J shed 5 bases, with 12 bases lying between them. CDR3 length equals 13 residues.

The origin of this receptor is a woman between 70 and 85 years old with COVID-19, enrolled during active disease. The chain couples TRBV11-2 to TRBJ2-5; weak D call: TRBD2 (5 bases). Sample: peripheral blood. CDR3 protein: CASSPAGEETQYF. The CDR3 DNA follows: TGTGCCAGCAGCCCAGCCGGGGAGGAGACCCAGTACTTC. The complete variable domain, with remaining parts taken from reference TRBV11-2 and TRBJ2-5, reads EAGVAQSPRYKIIEKRQSVAFWCNPISGHATLYWYQQILGQGPKLLIQFQNNGVVDDSQLPKDRFSAERLKGVDSTLKIQPAKLEDSAVYLCASSPAGEETQYFGPGTRLLVL.